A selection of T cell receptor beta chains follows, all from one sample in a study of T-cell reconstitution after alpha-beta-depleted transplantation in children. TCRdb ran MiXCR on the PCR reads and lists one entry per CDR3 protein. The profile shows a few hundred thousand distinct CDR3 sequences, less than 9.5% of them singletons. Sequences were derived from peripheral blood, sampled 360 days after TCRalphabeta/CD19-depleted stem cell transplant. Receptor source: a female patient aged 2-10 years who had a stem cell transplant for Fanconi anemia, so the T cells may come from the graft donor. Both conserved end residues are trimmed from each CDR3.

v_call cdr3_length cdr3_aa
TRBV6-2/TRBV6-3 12 ASTLAGQFYEQY
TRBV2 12 ASRKRESNYEQY
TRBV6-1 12 ASKTLQGVGGYT
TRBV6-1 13 ASRTITRVGTEAF
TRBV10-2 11 ASSDRGEYGYT
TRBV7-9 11 ASSGTLLLEQY
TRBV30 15 AWSVLKGTGRTDTQY
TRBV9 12 ASSPATGRYGYT
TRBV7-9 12 ASPVSEPPDEQF
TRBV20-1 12 SAGATSRTDTQY
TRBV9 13 ASSADGDSYNEQF
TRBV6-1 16 ASRPMTGLGSGANVLT
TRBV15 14 ATSRQMTDLTDTQY
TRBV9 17 ASSTPSGPAQGNYNEQF
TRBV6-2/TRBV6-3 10 ASSRGFYVQY
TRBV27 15 ASSLFRAEGLNTEAF
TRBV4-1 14 ASSPSTSLGEETQY
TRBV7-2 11 ASSSFLNTEAF
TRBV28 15 ASSLGASGTGTGELF
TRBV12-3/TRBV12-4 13 ASSLIPSRTGELF
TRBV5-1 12 ASSLGKSNTEAF
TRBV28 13 ASSLYAGGNTEAF